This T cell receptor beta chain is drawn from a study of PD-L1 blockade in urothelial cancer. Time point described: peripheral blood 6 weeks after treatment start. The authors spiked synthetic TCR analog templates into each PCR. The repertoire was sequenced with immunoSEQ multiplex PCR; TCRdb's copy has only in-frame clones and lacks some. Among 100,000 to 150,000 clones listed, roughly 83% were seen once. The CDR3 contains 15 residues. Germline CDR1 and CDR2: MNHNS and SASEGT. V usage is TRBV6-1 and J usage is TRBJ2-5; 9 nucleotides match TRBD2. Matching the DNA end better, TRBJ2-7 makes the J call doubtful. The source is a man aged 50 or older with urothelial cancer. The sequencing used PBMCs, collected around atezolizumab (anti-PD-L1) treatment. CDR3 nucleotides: TGTGCCAGCAGTGAATTTCTAGCGGGAACCTACGAGCAGTACTTC. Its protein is CASSEFLAGTYEQYF.